Each of the 30 T cell receptor beta chains below was sequenced from the same sample in a study of blood T cell repertoires in COVID-19 (dated by TCRdb to 2019 to 2021). Libraries were prepared through the immunoSEQ multiplex PCR assay. This immuneACCESS table, as held by TCRdb, lists in-frame sequences with V and J called but not all clones. Of the missing ones, under half trace to an unresolved V gene in checked studies; the others have no known cause. The sample table contains about 220,000 clones; only one count was recorded for approximately 84% of them. Together, the top ten hold 1.5% to 2% of the sample. The sample was peripheral blood. These receptors were taken from a man between 40 and 49 years old with active or convalescent COVID-19.

The V call is TRBV15, the J call TRBJ2-3; perhaps TRBD2 as D (6 bases). Trimming removed 4 bases from V and 4 bases from J, with 15 bases in between. CDR1 is LNHNV, CDR2 YYDKDF, per germline (reference sequence). This CDR3 contains 15 residues. The CDR3 protein is CATSIRGKGPDTQYF. In nucleotides, the CDR3 is TGTGCCACCAGCATACGGGGGAAGGGCCCAGATACGCAGTATTTT.

The chain is built from TRBV13 and TRBJ1-3; no firm D call. The V gene lost 5 bases and the J gene lost 0 bases, with 11 bases spanning the gap. The CDR3 consists of 15 residues. Germline V gene lookup returns CDR1 PRHDT and CDR2 FYEKMQ (reference sequence). Here the CDR3 DNA reads TGTGCCAGCAGCGCCGGACTGAGCTCTGGAAACACCATATATTTT. Amino acids: CASSAGLSSGNTIYF.

This chain connects TRBV29-1 to TRBJ2-3; TRBD1 aligns across 7 bases. V lost 3 bases, J lost 0 bases, and 6 bases stayed unmatched. Germline CDR1 is SQVTM and CDR2 is ANQGSEA. CDR3 size: 15 residues. The CDR3 protein is CSVEGQPSSTDTQYF. In DNA form, the CDR3 reads TGCAGCGTTGAGGGACAGCCTTCAAGCACAGATACGCAGTATTTT.

The gene calls are TRBV11-3 and TRBJ2-7, with TRBD1 matching 8 bases. With 1 base clipped from V and 5 bases from J, the junction kept 4 bases outside the gene matches. Germline lookup yields CDR1 SGHNT and CDR2 YENEEA. The CDR3 runs 14 residues. The CDR3, as DNA: TGTGCCAGCAGCTTAGGGACAGGGAGCCACGAGCAGTACTTC. Translation: CASSLGTGSHEQYF.

This chain connects TRBV6-6 to TRBJ1-5, with D unresolved. The CDR3 contains 13 residues. V was shortened by 6 bases and J by 6 bases, with 12 bases between the two germline ends. The V gene's germline CDR1 is MNHNY and CDR2 SVGAGI (reference sequence). CDR3: CASRALEGQPQHF. DNA of the CDR3: TGTGCCAGCAGAGCGCTCGAGGGTCAGCCCCAGCATTTT.

This clone has a single count. The rearrangement links TRBV3-1 (or the pseudogene TRBV3-2) to TRBJ1-3; D not resolved. Trimming stripped 0 bases from V and 6 bases from J, with 15 bases between. The CDR3 totals 16 residues. Per germline, CDR1 LGHDT and CDR2 YNNKEL (reference sequence). The CDR3 is CASSQDPGGILNTIYF. DNA of the CDR3: TGTGCCAGCAGCCAAGATCCCGGTGGTATTCTAAACACCATATATTTT.

V and J are TRBV2 and TRBJ1-4, with TRBD1 identical over 8 bases. Germline loops: CDR1 SNHLY, CDR2 FYNNEI. The CDR3 covers 14 residues. After removal of 6 bases from V and 4 bases from J, the junction contained 4 bases not matched to a gene. The CDR3 spells CASRTGEDNEKLFF. For the CDR3, the DNA is TGTGCCAGCAGGACAGGGGAGGATAATGAAAAACTGTTTTTT.

The J gene is TRBJ2-7, the V gene TRBV28; TRBD1 agrees at 11 bases. Germline values: CDR1 MDHEN, CDR2 SYDVKM. Trimming at V came to 2 bases and at J to 9 bases, leaving 12 bases not matched to a gene. CDR3 length equals 16 residues. The CDR3 DNA follows: TGTGCCAGCAGTTTAGCCGCCGGACAGGGGGCGTCTAGGCAGTACTTC. Its translation is CASSLAAGQGASRQYF.

This clone was detected once. The chain carries TRBV6-2 or TRBV6-3 and TRBJ2-7; D is unresolved. Deletions cut 0 bases from V and 4 bases from J, with 7 bases between. The CDR3 contains 13 residues. Germline CDR1 is MNHEY and CDR2 is SVGEGT. The CDR3: CASSYSGLYEQYF. The DNA of the CDR3 is TGTGCCAGCAGTTACTCGGGCCTATACGAGCAGTACTTC.

The CDR3 DNA follows: TGTGCCAGCAGCTCGCGGGCGGAGCCTTTCTATGGCTACACCTTC. It specifies CASSSRAEPFYGYTF. The V and J genes are TRBV11-1 and TRBJ1-2; D gene uncertain. The V gene's germline CDR1 is SGHAT and CDR2 FQDESV (reference sequence). The V end lost 4 bases, the J end lost 4 bases, and 16 bases lay between the germline ends. The CDR3 covers 15 residues.

The chain employs TRBV30 and TRBJ2-3; the match to TRBD2 covers 8 bases. CDR1 is GTSNPN and CDR2 is SVGIG in the germline V gene (reference sequence). The CDR3 runs to 14 residues. V shed 1 base, J shed 4 bases, and the junction held 4 bases outside the gene matches. CDR3 coding DNA: TGTGCCTGGAGTGACGGGGGGGCACCAGATACGCAGTATTTT. Its protein is CAWSDGGAPDTQYF.

This chain joins TRBV28 and TRBJ1-3; TRBD1 is a possible D gene (5 bases). With 8 bases removed from V and 0 bases from J, the gap between germline ends came to 26 bases. Looked up from germline, CDR1 is MDHEN and CDR2 is SYDVKM. The CDR3 has 19 residues. As DNA, the CDR3 is TGTGCCAGCGTGGCGGAGGGGCCAGGGTTCCTCAGCTCTGGAAACACCATATATTTT. This gives the protein CASVAEGPGFLSSGNTIYF. Looking up the rest from reference TRBV28 and TRBJ1-3 gives the full variable domain: DVKVTQSSRYLVKRTGEKVFLECVQDMDHENMFWYRQDPGLGLRLIYFSYDVKMKEKGDIPEGYSVSREKKERFSLILESASTNQTSMYLCASVAEGPGFLSSGNTIYFGEGSWLTVV.

This sequence joins TRBV7-9 and TRBJ2-1; a weak D match, TRBD1 (5 bases). The CDR3 sequence is 13 residues long. Germline V gene sequence: CDR1 SEHNR, CDR2 FQNEAQ (reference sequence). The germline V and J ends were trimmed by 5 bases and 7 bases, with 12 bases remaining between them. CDR3 loop: CASSPDSLNEQFF. The CDR3 DNA sequence: TGTGCCAGCAGCCCTGACAGTTTGAATGAGCAGTTCTTC.

The chain's CDR3 is CASSDYRGYTF. The DNA of the CDR3 is TGTGCCAGCAGCGACTACCGCGGCTACACCTTC. The chain employs TRBV9 and TRBJ1-2; D is ambiguous. In germline, CDR1 is SGDLS, CDR2 YYNGEE. The germline V and J ends were trimmed by 3 bases and 8 bases, with 8 bases remaining between them. This CDR3 region has 11 residues.

As concerns this clone: A junction boundary mismatches the germline segment, possibly from a read error. J is TRBJ2-1 and V is TRBV29-1; 11 bases agree with TRBD2. This CDR3 has 16 residues. CDR1 and CDR2 (germline): SQVTM, ANQGSEA. The CDR3 spells CSVEGGGTSGLNEQFF. The CDR3 coding sequence is TGCAGCGTCGAAGGGGGAGGGACTAGCGGACTCAATGAGCAGTTCTTC.

The chain couples TRBV19 to TRBJ1-2; possibly TRBD1 for D (6 bases). This CDR3 has 16 residues. Trimming took off 3 bases at V and 4 bases at J, with 18 bases between the two ends. Germline V gene data show CDR1 as LNHDA and CDR2 as SQIVND (reference sequence). The CDR3 is CASSMGARLMGYGYTF. CDR3 DNA: TGTGCCAGTAGTATGGGGGCAAGACTAATGGGCTATGGCTACACCTTC.

This clone was seen only once. V is TRBV5-1 and J is TRBJ2-5, with D perhaps matching TRBD1 (6 bases). The CDR3 covers 14 residues. The V and J ends lost 7 bases and 5 bases respectively, with 18 bases between them. Germline V gives CDR1 SGHRS, CDR2 YFSETQ. CDR3 loop: CASGPQGIEETQYF. In nucleotides, the CDR3 is TGCGCCAGCGGGCCGCAGGGGATAGAGGAGACCCAGTACTTC.

This chain connects TRBV2 to TRBJ1-5; 8 nucleotides match TRBD1. Trimming took 5 bases from V and 3 from J; bases not matched to a gene: 3. The germline gives CDR1 SNHLY, CDR2 FYNNEI. The CDR3 runs to 14 residues. CDR3: CASSRTGINQPQHF. The CDR3 nucleotides read TGTGCCAGCAGTAGGACAGGGATCAATCAGCCCCAGCATTTT. The complete variable domain, with remaining parts taken from reference TRBV2 and TRBJ1-5, reads EPEVTQTPSHQVTQMGQEVILRCVPISNHLYFYWYRQILGQKVEFLVSFYNNEISEKSEIFDDQFSVERPDGSNFTLKIRSTKLEDSAMYFCASSRTGINQPQHFGDGTRLSIL.

The CDR3 coding sequence is TGTGCCAGCAGCTTACGCGGCAGGGATGGAGGCTACACCTTC. It is translated as CASSLRGRDGGYTF. The genes are TRBV7-9 and TRBJ1-2; TRBD1 might be the D (5 bases). Germline CDR1 reads SEHNR; CDR2 reads FQNEAQ (reference sequence). V lost 2 bases and J 8 bases, leaving 15 bases between the germline ends. The CDR3 length is 14 residues.

This clone was picked up one time. The chain carries TRBV2 and TRBJ2-2; D unclear. The CDR3 extends over 18 amino acids. CDR1 and CDR2 (germline): SNHLY, FYNNEI. Trimming stripped 3 bases from V and 0 bases from J, with 17 bases between. The CDR3 DNA is TGTGCCAGCAGTGAGTCTGGCCCGACATTTTCGAACACCGGGGAGCTGTTTTTT. Residues: CASSESGPTFSNTGELFF.

The rearrangement uses TRBV28 and TRBJ1-4, with unresolved D. The CDR3 covers 13 residues. The germline V gene encodes CDR1 MDHEN and CDR2 SYDVKM. DNA for the CDR3: TGTGCAACTATGGAGCAGCTTAATGAAAAACTGTTTTTT. It translates to CATMEQLNEKLFF.

The chain employs TRBV6-5 and TRBJ1-5; possible D gene TRBD1, 5 bases. The CDR3 spans 15 residues. From germline, CDR1 is MNHEY and CDR2 SVGAGI. V was shortened by 6 bases and J by 4 bases, with 16 bases between the two germline ends. Here the CDR3 DNA reads TGTGCCAGCAGGGGTACGGGGGGTTGGAATCAGCCCCAGCATTTT. Amino acids: CASRGTGGWNQPQHF.

V and J are TRBV4-1 and TRBJ2-7; perhaps TRBD2 as D (6 bases). The V end was cut by 3 bases, the J end by 0 bases, with 12 bases between. CDR1 MGHRA and CDR2 YSYEKL come from the germline V gene. The CDR3 is made up of 15 amino acids. CDR3 sequence (DNA): TGCGCCAGCAGCCATGGGACTCCGAGCTCCTACGAGCAGTACTTC. Encoded protein: CASSHGTPSSYEQYF.

The chain carries TRBV2 and TRBJ2-3; 10 bases align to TRBD2. V was pared by 3 bases and J by 4 bases, with 7 bases of the junction left unmatched. The CDR3 spans 16 residues. Germline V lookup: CDR1 SNHLY, CDR2 FYNNEI. The CDR3 coding sequence is TGTGCCAGCAGTGAGGGGCTAGCGGGAGCGTCAGATACGCAGTATTTT. Translated, it gives CASSEGLAGASDTQYF.

The CDR3, as DNA: TGTGCCAGCAGCCCCACAGGAAGCAATCAGCCCCAGCATTTT. It is translated as CASSPTGSNQPQHF. V and J are TRBV9 and TRBJ1-5; tentative D call: TRBD1 (5 bases). This CDR3 region has 14 residues. V dropped 4 bases and J dropped 1 base, with 9 bases sitting between them. Germline V gene data show CDR1 as SGDLS and CDR2 as YYNGEE.

This clone occurred a few times. The chain recombines TRBV3-1 (or the pseudogene TRBV3-2) with TRBJ2-2; the match to TRBD2 covers 9 bases. The CDR3 totals 16 residues. V was clipped by 1 base and J by 8 bases; unmatched bases: 8. Germline V gene data show CDR1 as LGHDT and CDR2 as YNNKEL (reference sequence). For the CDR3, the DNA is TGTGCCAGCAGCCAAGGAGGAGCGGGAGGTGGAGGGGAGCTGTTTTTT. This translates into CASSQGGAGGGGELFF.

The chain has TRBV27 and TRBJ1-2; 7 bases are shared with TRBD1. The junction had 2 bases not matched to a gene; V was cut back by 3 bases and J by 7 bases. Germline CDR1 MNHEY, CDR2 SMNVEV (reference sequence). The CDR3 length is 12 residues. The CDR3 loop reads CASSFEGAGYTF. The CDR3 DNA sequence: TGTGCCAGCAGTTTCGAGGGGGCTGGCTACACCTTC.

The V gene is TRBV19, the J gene TRBJ1-2; no definite D call. The CDR3 totals 14 residues. Trimming stripped 4 bases from V and 4 bases from J, with 13 bases between. CDR1 LNHDA and CDR2 SQIVND come from the germline V gene (reference sequence). The CDR3 region has the DNA TGTGCCAGTAGTAACGTGTTGGGCTCCTATGGCTACACCTTC. It yields the protein CASSNVLGSYGYTF.

The rearrangement joins TRBV7-3 to TRBJ2-1; 14 nucleotides match TRBD2. CDR3 length equals 15 residues. The germline V gene has CDR1 SGHTA and CDR2 FQGTGA. Unmatched junction bases numbered 1, after V lost 2 bases and J lost 7 bases. The CDR3: CASSLGTSGGNEQFF. The DNA of the CDR3 is TGTGCCAGCAGCTTAGGGACTAGCGGGGGTAATGAGCAGTTCTTC. The complete variable domain, with remaining parts taken from reference TRBV7-3 and TRBJ2-1, reads GAGVSQTPSNKVTEKGKYVELRCDPISGHTALYWYRQSLGQGPEFLIYFQGTGAADDSGLPNDRFFAVRPEGSVSTLKIQRTERGDSAVYLCASSLGTSGGNEQFFGPGTRLTVL.

This chain uses TRBV29-1 with TRBJ1-1, with D hard to call. This CDR3 has 11 amino acids. Germline-derived CDR1 and CDR2 are SQVTM and ANQGSEA. V was trimmed by 3 bases and J by 4 bases, leaving 6 bases between them. CDR3 sequence (DNA): TGCAGCGTTGAGGCTGCCACTGAAGCTTTCTTT. This gives the protein CSVEAATEAFF.